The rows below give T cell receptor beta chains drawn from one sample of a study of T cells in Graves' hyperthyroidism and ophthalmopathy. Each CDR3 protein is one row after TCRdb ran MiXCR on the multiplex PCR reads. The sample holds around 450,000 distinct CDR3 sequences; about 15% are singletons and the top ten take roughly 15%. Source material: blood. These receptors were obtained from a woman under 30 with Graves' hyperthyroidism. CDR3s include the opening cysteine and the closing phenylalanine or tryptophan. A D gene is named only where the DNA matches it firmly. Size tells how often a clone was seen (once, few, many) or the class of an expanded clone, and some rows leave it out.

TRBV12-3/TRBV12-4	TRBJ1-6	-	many	TGTGCCAGCAGTTTAATGCAGGTCGCGCCCCTCCACTTT	CASSLMQVAPLHF
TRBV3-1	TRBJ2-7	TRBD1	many	TGTGCCAGCAGCCCCTTGGGACAGGGGGCGATCGAGCAGTACTTC	CASSPLGQGAIEQYF
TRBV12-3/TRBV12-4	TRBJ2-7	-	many	TGTGCCAGCAGTTTTGTCAGGGAGGCCGAGCAGTACTTC	CASSFVREAEQYF
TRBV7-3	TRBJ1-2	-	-	TGTGCCAGCAGCTTAACAGGGACCTCGAGTGGCTACACCTTC	CASSLTGTSSGYTF
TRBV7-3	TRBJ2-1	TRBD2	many	TGTGCCAGCAGCTTAAAGCTAGCGGGAGGAGGTGAGCAGTTCTTC	CASSLKLAGGGEQFF
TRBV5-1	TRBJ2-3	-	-	TGCGCCAGCAGCTTAGGGGGGGGCCAAGCTACGCAGTATTTT	CASSLGGGQATQYF
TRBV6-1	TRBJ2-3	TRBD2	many	TGTGCCAGCAGCTCTAGCGGGGTTGGCACAGATACGCAGTATTTT	CASSSSGVGTDTQYF
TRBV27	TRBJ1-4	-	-	TGTGCCAGCAGTCCAATATGGAGGGAAAAACTGTTTTTT	CASSPIWREKLFF
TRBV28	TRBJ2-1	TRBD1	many	TGTGCCAGCAGCCCCCACGGGACAGGGAATAATGAGCAGTTCTTC	CASSPHGTGNNEQFF
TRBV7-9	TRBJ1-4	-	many	TGTGCCAGCAGCACTTTTCCTGCAACTAATGAAAAACTGTTTTTT	CASSTFPATNEKLFF
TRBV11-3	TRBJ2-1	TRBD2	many	TGTGCCAGCAGCGGTTCTAGCGGGAAAAATGAGCAGTTCTTC	CASSGSSGKNEQFF
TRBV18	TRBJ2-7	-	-	TGTGCCAGCTCACCAAGAGCTCGTTCCCCGCGCGAGCAGTACTTC	CASSPRARSPREQYF
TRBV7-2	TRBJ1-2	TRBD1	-	TGTGCCACACGCCGGGGGACAGGGCAAGGCTACACCTTC	CATRRGTGQGYTF
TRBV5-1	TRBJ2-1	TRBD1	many	TGCGCCAGCAGCTTTCGCACAGGGGGTTCCTACAATGAGCAGTTCTTC	CASSFRTGGSYNEQFF
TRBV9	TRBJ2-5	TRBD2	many	TGTGCCAGCAGCGTGGGGCCAGCGGGGGTTGAGACCCAGTACTTC	CASSVGPAGVETQYF
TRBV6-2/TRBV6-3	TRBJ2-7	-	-	TGTGCCAGCAGTTGGGGAGGGGGCTACGAGCAGTACTTC	CASSWGGGYEQYF
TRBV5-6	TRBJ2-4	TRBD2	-	TGTGCCAGCAGTTTTGTCGCTAGCGGGATCAACATTCAGTACTTC	CASSFVASGINIQYF
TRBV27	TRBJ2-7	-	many	TGTGCCAGCAGTGCGTATGCCGGGGCTGAACCCTACGAGCAGTACTTC	CASSAYAGAEPYEQYF
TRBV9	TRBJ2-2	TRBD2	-	TGTGCCAGCAGCGTAGAGGGACTAGCGGCCGGGGAGCTGTTTTTT	CASSVEGLAAGELFF
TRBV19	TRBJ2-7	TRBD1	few	TGTGCCAGTAGGCCCGGGACAGAAGCCTACGAGCAGTACTTC	CASRPGTEAYEQYF
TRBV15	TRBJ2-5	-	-	TGTGCCACCAGCAGAGTCGCAGAAGAGACCCAGTACTTC	CATSRVAEETQYF
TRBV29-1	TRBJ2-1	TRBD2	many	TGCAGCGTTGGGCGATGGGGGGAGGGTAATGAGCAGTTCTTC	CSVGRWGEGNEQFF
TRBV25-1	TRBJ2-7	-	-	TGTGCCAGCAGTCGGATGAGCGGCCAAATCAGCTCCTACGAGCAGTACTTC	CASSRMSGQISSYEQYF
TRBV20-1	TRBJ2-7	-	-	TGCAGTGCTAGAGTCCCTAGCGTCTACGAGCAGTACTTC	CSARVPSVYEQYF
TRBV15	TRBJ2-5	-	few	TGTGCCACCAGCAGAGAGATGGGTGTGGGTGGAGAGACCCAGTACTTC	CATSREMGVGGETQYF
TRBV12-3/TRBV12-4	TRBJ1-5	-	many	TGTGCCAGCAGGGGACTGAGCAATCAGCCCCAGCATTTT	CASRGLSNQPQHF
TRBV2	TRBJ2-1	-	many	TGTGCCAGCAGAGAGGGGAATGAGCAGTTCTTC	CASREGNEQFF
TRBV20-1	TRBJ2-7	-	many	TGCAGTGCTAGGAATATGACCGGGACGGCTTACTACGAGCAGTACTTC	CSARNMTGTAYYEQYF
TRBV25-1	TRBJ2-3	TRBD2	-	TGTGCCAGCAGTGAATTAGCGGGAGGGCCGGGAGATACGCAGTATTTT	CASSELAGGPGDTQYF
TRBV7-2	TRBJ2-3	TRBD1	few	TGTGCCAGCAGCGACAGGGGGCCAGATACGCAGTATTTT	CASSDRGPDTQYF
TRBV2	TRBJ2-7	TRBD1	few	TGTGCCAGCAGTTTTCCGGGACAGGGGGACCCCTACGAGCAGTACTTC	CASSFPGQGDPYEQYF
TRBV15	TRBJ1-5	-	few	TGTGCCACCAGCAGAGATGAAGGCTTCGGAAACCAGCATTTT	CATSRDEGFGNQHF
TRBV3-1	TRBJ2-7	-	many	TGTGCCAGCAGCCAAGATCGAATAGGACGGAACTACGAGCAGTACTTC	CASSQDRIGRNYEQYF
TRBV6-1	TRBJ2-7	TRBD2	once	TGTGCCAGCAGCTTGGGGGGACTAGCGGGCTCATTCCCTCAGGGGCAGTACTTC	CASSLGGLAGSFPQGQYF
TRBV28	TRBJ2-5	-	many	TGTGCCAGCAGTTTCTGGCATCTACGGCAGCGAGAGACCCAGTACTTC	CASSFWHLRQRETQYF
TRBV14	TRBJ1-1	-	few	TGTGCCAGCGGGGCCGTTCTGGGGGAAGCTTTCTTT	CASGAVLGEAFF
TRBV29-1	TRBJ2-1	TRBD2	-	TGCAGCGTGGCTCTACTAGCGGGTCTCAATGAGCAGTTCTTC	CSVALLAGLNEQFF
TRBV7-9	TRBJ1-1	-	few	TGTGCCAGCAGCTTTCTCAGGGGAGGGAGCACTGAAGCTTTCTTT	CASSFLRGGSTEAFF
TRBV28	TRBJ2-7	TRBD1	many	TGTGCCAGCAGACCGAACAGGGGGGCCTACGAGCAGTACTTC	CASRPNRGAYEQYF
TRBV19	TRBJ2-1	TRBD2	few	TGTGCCAGTAGTACGGGACTAGCGGGAGGTTGGGGTGAGGAGCAGTTCTTC	CASSTGLAGGWGEEQFF
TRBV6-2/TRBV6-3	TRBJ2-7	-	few	TGTGCCAGCAACCCCGGGACGTTGTACGAGCAGTACTTC	CASNPGTLYEQYF
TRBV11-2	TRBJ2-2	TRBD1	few	TGTGCCAGCAGGACGGGACAGACACCAGGGGAGCTGTTTTTT	CASRTGQTPGELFF
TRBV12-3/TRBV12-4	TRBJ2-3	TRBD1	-	TGTGCCACCATCCTAGGGACAGGGGGCGGGTGGGCGCAGTATTTT	CATILGTGGGWAQYF
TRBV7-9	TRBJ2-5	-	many	TGTGCCAGCAGGCCTCAGGGGGAGGGGATGGTGGAGACCCAGTACTTC	CASRPQGEGMVETQYF
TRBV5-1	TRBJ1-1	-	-	TGCGCCAGCAGCTTGGGGACCGGGACGGACACTGAAGCTTTCTTT	CASSLGTGTDTEAFF
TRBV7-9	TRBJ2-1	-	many	TGTGCCAGCAGCCACCGACTAGGCAAGTCCTACAATGAGCAGTTCTTC	CASSHRLGKSYNEQFF
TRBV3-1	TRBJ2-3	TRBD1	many	TGTGCCAGCAGCCAGCCCTGGGGACAGGGGGTCACAGATACGCAGTATTTT	CASSQPWGQGVTDTQYF
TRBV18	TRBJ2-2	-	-	TGTGCCAGCTCACCTTCGGACACCCGGGAGCTGTTTTTT	CASSPSDTRELFF
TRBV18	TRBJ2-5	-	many	TGTGCCAGCTCACCACTGGGGGAAGAGACCCAGTACTTC	CASSPLGEETQYF
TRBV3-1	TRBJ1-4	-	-	TGTGCCAGCAGCCAAGTGGGACAAAATGAAAAACTGTTTTTT	CASSQVGQNEKLFF
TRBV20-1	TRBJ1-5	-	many	TGCAGTGCTAGAGGGGGGGCAGGGGCAATTAGCAATCAGCCCCAGCATTTT	CSARGGAGAISNQPQHF
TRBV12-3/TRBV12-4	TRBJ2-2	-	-	TGTGCCGGGAGGGGGGACTCGACCGGGGAGCTGTTTTTT	CAGRGDSTGELFF
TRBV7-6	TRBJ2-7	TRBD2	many	TGTGCCAGCAGCCCGGGGACTAGCGGGGGCAGTGAGCAGTACTTC	CASSPGTSGGSEQYF
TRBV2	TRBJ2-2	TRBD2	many	TGTGCCAGCAGTGTCCTAGCGGGGGCCCTCACCGGGGAGCTGTTTTTT	CASSVLAGALTGELFF
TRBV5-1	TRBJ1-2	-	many	TGCGCCAGCAGCTACTCCGGGATTTCGGACTATGGCTACACCTTC	CASSYSGISDYGYTF
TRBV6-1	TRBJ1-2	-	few	TGTGCCAGCAGTTTTATCCCAACAGGGCGAAATGGCTACACCTTC	CASSFIPTGRNGYTF
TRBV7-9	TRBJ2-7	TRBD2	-	TGTGCCAGCAGCTTAAAATTTAGAGGACTAGAATCCGAGCAGTACTTC	CASSLKFRGLESEQYF
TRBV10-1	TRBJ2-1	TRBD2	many	TGCGCCAGCAGTGATACTAGCGGTAATGAGCAGTTCTTC	CASSDTSGNEQFF
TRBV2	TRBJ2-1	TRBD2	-	TGTGCCAGCAGCAAAACGCGGGGGGGCGGTGAGCAGTTCTTC	CASSKTRGGGEQFF
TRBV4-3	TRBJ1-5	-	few	TGCGCCAGCAGCCAGAGTGCGGTGGGAGACAATCAGCCCCAGCATTTT	CASSQSAVGDNQPQHF